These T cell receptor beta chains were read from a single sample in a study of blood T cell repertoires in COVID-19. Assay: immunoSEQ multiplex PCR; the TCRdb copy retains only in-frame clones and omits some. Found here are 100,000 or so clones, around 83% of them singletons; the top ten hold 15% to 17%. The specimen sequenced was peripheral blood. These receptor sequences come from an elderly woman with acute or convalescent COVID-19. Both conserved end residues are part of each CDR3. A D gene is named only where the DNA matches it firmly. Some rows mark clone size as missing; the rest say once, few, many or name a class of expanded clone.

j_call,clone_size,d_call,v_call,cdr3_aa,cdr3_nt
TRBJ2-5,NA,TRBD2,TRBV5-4,CASSSLGSGRGETQYF,TGTGCCAGCAGCTCTTTGGGTAGCGGGAGGGGAGAGACCCAGTACTTC
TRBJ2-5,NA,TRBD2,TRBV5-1,CASSWGWGRGEEETQYF,TGCGCCAGCAGCTGGGGCTGGGGGAGGGGCGAAGAAGAGACCCAGTACTTC
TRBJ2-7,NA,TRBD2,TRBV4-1,CASSLFLGTSGSGEQYF,TGCGCCAGCAGCCTCTTCCTTGGGACTAGCGGGAGCGGTGAGCAGTACTTC
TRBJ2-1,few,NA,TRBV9,CASSPGLGSYNEQFF,TGTGCCAGCAGCCCGGGACTGGGCTCCTACAATGAGCAGTTCTTC
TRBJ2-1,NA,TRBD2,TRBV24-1,CATSGRDSYNEQFF,TGTGCCACTAGCGGGAGGGACTCCTACAATGAGCAGTTCTTC
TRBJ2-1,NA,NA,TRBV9,CASSPSPSSYNEQFF,TGTGCCAGCAGCCCCTCCCCGAGCTCCTACAATGAGCAGTTCTTC
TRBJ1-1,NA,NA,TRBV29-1,CSAQGSTEAFF,TGCAGCGCGCAGGGGTCCACTGAAGCTTTCTTT
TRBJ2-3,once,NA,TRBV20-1,CSASISSRTRTDTQYF,TGCAGTGCTAGTATCTCTAGCAGGACCCGCACAGATACGCAGTATTTT
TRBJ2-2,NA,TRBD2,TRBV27,CASSPLARERSGELFF,TGTGCCAGCAGTCCCCTCGCGCGGGAGAGATCCGGGGAGCTGTTTTTT
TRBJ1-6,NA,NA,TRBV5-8,CASTTDSSYNSPLHF,TGTGCCAGCACAACGGACAGCTCCTATAATTCACCCCTCCACTTT
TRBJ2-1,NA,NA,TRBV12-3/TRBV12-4,CASRHRGEEQFF,TGTGCCAGCAGACACCGGGGAGAGGAGCAGTTCTTC
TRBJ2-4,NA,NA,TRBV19,CASSVGGLAKNIQYF,TGTGCCAGCTCTGTCGGGGGGCTAGCCAAAAACATTCAGTACTTC
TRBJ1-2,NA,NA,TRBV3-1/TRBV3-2,CASSQGLAAARGYTF,TGTGCCAGCAGCCAAGGGTTAGCAGCGGCGCGGGGCTACACCTTC
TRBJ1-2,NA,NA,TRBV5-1,CASSGGENYGYTF,TGCGCCAGCAGCGGAGGGGAAAACTATGGCTACACCTTC
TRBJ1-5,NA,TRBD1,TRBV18,CASSPGQGSYSNQPQHF,TGTGCCAGCTCACCGGGACAGGGGTCTTATAGCAATCAGCCCCAGCATTTT
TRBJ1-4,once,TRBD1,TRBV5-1,CASSGGRGAIEKLFF,TGCGCCAGCAGCGGGGGCAGGGGGGCTATTGAAAAACTGTTTTTT
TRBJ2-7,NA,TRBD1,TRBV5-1,CASSLQGDSYEQYF,TGCGCCAGCAGCTTACAGGGGGACTCCTACGAGCAGTACTTC
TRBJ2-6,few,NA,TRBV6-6,CASSYSTGTGANVLTF,TGTGCCAGCAGTTACTCTACAGGGACTGGGGCCAACGTCCTGACTTTC
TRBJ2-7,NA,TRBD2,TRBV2,CASSDPPLATYEQYF,TGTGCCAGCAGTGACCCTCCACTAGCGACATACGAGCAGTACTTC
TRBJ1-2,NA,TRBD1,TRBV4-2,CASSQPGQGFSSGYTF,TGTGCCAGCAGCCAACCCGGACAGGGCTTTTCTTCCGGCTACACCTTC
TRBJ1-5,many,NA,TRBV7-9,CASSRSGKDQPQHF,TGTGCCAGCAGCCGGTCCGGGAAAGATCAGCCCCAGCATTTT
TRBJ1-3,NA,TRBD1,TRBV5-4,CASSLDRGFGNTIYF,TGTGCCAGCAGCTTAGACAGGGGGTTTGGAAACACCATATATTTT
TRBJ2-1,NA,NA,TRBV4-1,CASSQDKLGNEQFF,TGCGCCAGCAGCCAAGATAAGCTAGGTAATGAGCAGTTCTTC
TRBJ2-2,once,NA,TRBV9,CASSVRVNTGELFF,TGTGCCAGCAGCGTGAGAGTGAACACCGGGGAGCTGTTTTTT
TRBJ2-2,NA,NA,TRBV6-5,CASSYRLSNTGELFF,TGTGCCAGCAGCTATAGACTTTCGAACACCGGGGAGCTGTTTTTT